One sample yielded the 31 T cell receptor beta chains listed below, sequenced in a study of PD-L1 blockade in urothelial cancer. Regarding time point: peripheral blood 6 weeks after treatment start. Produced via immunoSEQ multiplex PCR; TCRdb's table is partial and in-frame only. The profile covers 50,000 to 55,000 clones, with 88% appearing a single time and 2.4% taken by the ten largest. Sequenced here: PBMCs, sampled around atezolizumab (anti-PD-L1) treatment. The receptors here all came from a man aged 55-75 years with urothelial cancer.

The chain uses TRBV27 and TRBJ1-4; no firm D call. Germline values: CDR1 MNHEY, CDR2 SMNVEV (reference sequence). The ends were cut back, 4 bases at V and 8 bases at J, with 20 bases in the middle. The CDR3 is 16 residues long. The CDR3 region is CASSSPRRVGGEKLFF. In DNA, the CDR3 is TGTGCCAGCAGTTCACCCCGAAGGGTAGGAGGGGAAAAACTGTTTTTT.

This chain links TRBV28 with TRBJ2-5; D uncertain. Germline V gene lookup returns CDR1 MDHEN and CDR2 SYDVKM. Trimming took 3 bases from V and 4 from J, leaving 6 bases between them. The CDR3 covers 12 residues. CDR3: CASSLRRETQYF. For the CDR3, the DNA is TGTGCCAGCAGTTTGCGTAGAGAGACCCAGTACTTC. Combining the CDR3 with reference TRBV28 and TRBJ2-5 gives the whole variable domain DVKVTQSSRYLVKRTGEKVFLECVQDMDHENMFWYRQDPGLGLRLIYFSYDVKMKEKGDIPEGYSVSREKKERFSLILESASTNQTSMYLCASSLRRETQYFGPGTRLLVL.

The chain employs TRBV18 and TRBJ2-7, with 9 bases aligning to TRBD2. This CDR3 region has 16 residues. CDR1 and CDR2 from the germline V gene are KGHSH and LQKENI. With 3 bases clipped from V and 6 bases from J, the junction kept 12 bases outside the gene matches. The DNA of the CDR3 is TGTGCCAGCTCACCCGACTATAGCGGGGGTGCTTTCGAGCAGTACTTC. This gives the protein CASSPDYSGGAFEQYF.

The chain has TRBV12-5 and TRBJ2-7; 11 nucleotides match TRBD1. Germline V gives CDR1 LGHNT, CDR2 FRNRAP. J was trimmed by 6 bases and V by 6 bases; bases with no gene match: 7. The CDR3 loop spans 14 amino acids. DNA for the CDR3: TGTGCTAGTGGAACGGGACAGGGGGTGGGCGAGCAGTACTTC. It is translated as CASGTGQGVGEQYF. Combining the CDR3 with reference TRBV12-5 and TRBJ2-7 gives the whole variable domain DARVTQTPRHKVTEMGQEVTMRCQPILGHNTVFWYRQTMMQGLELLAYFRNRAPLDDSGMPKDRFSAEMPDATLATLKIQPSEPRDSAVYFCASGTGQGVGEQYFGPGTRLTVT.

The chain employs TRBV18 and TRBJ1-1, with 7 bases aligning to TRBD1. CDR3 length equals 14 residues. V lost 3 bases and J lost 1; bases outside the gene matches: 2. Germline V gene data show CDR1 as KGHSH and CDR2 as LQKENI. CDR3 nucleotide sequence: TGTGCCAGCTCACCGACAGGGTCGAACACTGAAGCTTTCTTT. Translated, it gives CASSPTGSNTEAFF.

V is TRBV10-3 and J is TRBJ2-1; D is uncertain. The length of the CDR3 is 12 residues. The V gene lost 7 bases and the J gene lost 8 bases, with 12 bases spanning the gap. Germline-derived CDR1 and CDR2 are ENHRY and SYGVKD. CDR3 nucleotide sequence: TGTGCCATCAAAAATGGCCCCGATGAGCAGTTCTTC. As protein: CAIKNGPDEQFF.

J is TRBJ2-3 and V is TRBV5-4; D possibly corresponds to TRBD1 (5 bases). CDR1 is SGHNT, CDR2 YYREEE, per germline (reference sequence). This CDR3 contains 15 residues. The ends were cut back, 0 bases at V and 0 bases at J, with 8 bases in the middle. The CDR3 is CASSLAHRSTDTQYF. In DNA, the CDR3 is TGTGCCAGCAGCTTGGCCCACAGGAGCACAGATACGCAGTATTTT.

The chain employs TRBV2 and TRBJ2-7; TRBD2 aligns across 8 bases. The CDR3 sequence is 15 residues long. Germline loops: CDR1 SNHLY, CDR2 FYNNEI. The junction had 5 bases not matched to a gene; V was cut back by 2 bases and J by 2 bases. Written as DNA, the CDR3 is TGTGCCAGCAGTGAATTGTCGGGGGGGCCCTACGAGCAGTACTTC. As protein: CASSELSGGPYEQYF.

The rearrangement uses TRBV7-2 and TRBJ2-3; 7 bases fit TRBD2. The ends lost 8 bases at V and 6 bases at J; junction bases unmatched: 14. There are 15 residues in the CDR3. Germline V gene lookup returns CDR1 SGHTA and CDR2 FQGNSA. The CDR3 loop reads CASGPGGWRRDTQYF. DNA of the CDR3: TGTGCCAGCGGGCCGGGAGGATGGCGGAGGGATACGCAGTATTTT.

Concerning this clone itself: One junction end disagrees with the germline gene, perhaps due to a read error. The V call is TRBV7-2, the J call TRBJ2-7; D call uncertain. The CDR3 runs 16 residues. The V gene's germline CDR1 is SGHTA and CDR2 FQGNSA. This CDR3 reads CASGLLSTASPPQQYF. In DNA, the CDR3 is TGTGCCAGCGGCTTATTAAGTACAGCCTCTCCCCCACAGCAGTACTTC. The complete variable domain, with remaining parts taken from reference TRBV7-2 and TRBJ2-7, reads GAGVSQSPSNKVTEKGKDVELRCDPISGHTALYWYRQSLGQGLEFLIYFQGNSAPDKSGLPSDRFSAERTGGSVSTLTIQRTQQEDSAVYLCASGLLSTASPPQQYFGPGTRLTVT.

The J gene is TRBJ2-7, the V gene TRBV9; 11 bases are shared with TRBD1. J lost 4 bases, V lost 0 bases, and 6 bases had no gene match. Germline V gene lookup returns CDR1 SGDLS and CDR2 YYNGEE. The CDR3 covers 16 residues. This CDR3 is CASSVGTGQGVYEQYF. The CDR3 DNA reads as TGTGCCAGCAGCGTAGGAACGGGACAGGGGGTGTACGAGCAGTACTTC.

V gene TRBV5-6 combines with J gene TRBJ2-2, with 9 positions matching TRBD1. In germline, CDR1 is SGHDT, CDR2 YYEEEE. The CDR3 sequence is 15 residues long. With V trimmed by 2 bases and J by 6 bases, 5 bases remained unmatched. The CDR3: CASSLGQGMAGELFF. The CDR3 DNA is TGTGCCAGCAGCTTAGGACAGGGGATGGCCGGGGAGCTGTTTTTT.

The rearrangement links TRBV5-1 to TRBJ2-1; D is perhaps TRBD2 (5 bases). V was shortened by 7 bases and J by 6 bases, with 11 bases between the two germline ends. CDR3 size: 12 residues. Germline CDR1 reads SGHRS; CDR2 reads YFSETQ. Written as DNA, the CDR3 is TGCGCCAGCTGGACCAGCGGCAATGAGCAGTTCTTC. Translated, it gives CASWTSGNEQFF. The full variable domain, completed using reference TRBV5-1 and TRBJ2-1, is KAGVTQTPRYLIKTRGQQVTLSCSPISGHRSVSWYQQTPGQGLQFLFEYFSETQRNKGNFPGRFSGRQFSNSRSEMNVSTLELGDSALYLCASWTSGNEQFFGPGTRLTVL.

This clone is a singleton in its sample. The J gene is TRBJ1-3, the V gene TRBV7-9, with D unresolved. The CDR3 runs 15 residues. Germline CDR1 SEHNR, CDR2 FQNEAQ (reference sequence). Deletions cut 1 base from V and 0 bases from J, with 7 bases between. The CDR3 region is CASSLGPGSGNTIYF. The CDR3 coding sequence is TGTGCCAGCAGCTTAGGGCCAGGCTCTGGAAACACCATATATTTT.

The rearrangement uses TRBV18 and TRBJ2-1; 9 bases line up with TRBD1. Looked up from germline, CDR1 is KGHSH and CDR2 is LQKENI. V trimming: 2 bases; J trimming: 5 bases; junction bases outside the gene matches: 16. CDR3 length: 19 amino acids. CDR3 DNA sequence: TGTGCCAGCTCACCAACGCTTTATAAGGGACAGGGACGTCACAATGAGCAGTTCTTC. Protein sequence: CASSPTLYKGQGRHNEQFF.

This chain links TRBV28 with TRBJ1-1, with TRBD1 identical over 8 bases. Losses at the gene ends were 5 bases for V and 7 bases for J; bases not matched to a gene: 3. The length of the CDR3 is 12 residues. Germline V gene lookup returns CDR1 MDHEN and CDR2 SYDVKM. The CDR3 protein is CASSRTGFEAFF. The CDR3 DNA sequence: TGTGCCAGCAGTAGGACAGGGTTTGAAGCTTTCTTT. Full variable domain (outside the CDR3, taken from reference TRBV28 and TRBJ1-1): DVKVTQSSRYLVKRTGEKVFLECVQDMDHENMFWYRQDPGLGLRLIYFSYDVKMKEKGDIPEGYSVSREKKERFSLILESASTNQTSMYLCASSRTGFEAFFGQGTRLTVV.

The J gene is TRBJ1-2, the V gene TRBV28; D gene unclear. The CDR3 contains 11 residues. Trimming took off 5 bases at V and 7 bases at J, with 8 bases between the two ends. Germline CDR1 reads MDHEN; CDR2 reads SYDVKM. DNA for the CDR3: TGTGCCAGCAGTGACTTAGCTGGCTACACCTTC. Translating it yields CASSDLAGYTF.

The table lists this clone with a count of one. V usage is TRBV7-2 and J usage is TRBJ2-7, with D perhaps matching TRBD2 (7 bases). Germline V gene sequence: CDR1 SGHTA, CDR2 FQGNSA. V gave up 5 bases and J gave up 3 bases, with 17 bases separating them. The CDR3 runs 15 residues. CDR3 coding DNA: TGTGCCAGCAGCCCCCCCGGGCGGGGGCTCTACGAGCAGTACTTC. Translation: CASSPPGRGLYEQYF.

The rearrangement uses TRBV5-4 and TRBJ2-5, with D unclear. The ends were cut back, 0 bases at V and 5 bases at J, with 5 bases in the middle. The CDR3 totals 12 residues. Germline values: CDR1 SGHNT, CDR2 YYREEE (reference sequence). The CDR3 DNA is TGTGCCAGCAGCTTGGCCGAGGAGACCCAGTACTTC. Translation: CASSLAEETQYF. Full variable domain (remainder filled in from reference TRBV5-4 and TRBJ2-5): ETGVTQSPTHLIKTRGQQVTLRCSSQSGHNTVSWYQQALGQGPQFIFQYYREEENGRGNFPPRFSGLQFPNYSSELNVNALELDDSALYLCASSLAEETQYFGPGTRLLVL.

The chain recombines TRBV29-1 with TRBJ2-3; TRBD1 is a possible D gene (5 bases). CDR3 size: 14 residues. V was clipped by 5 bases and J by 1 base, with 13 bases between them. Germline CDR1 and CDR2: SQVTM and ANQGSEA. CDR3 in DNA: TGCAGCGTTCTTTCTCAGGGCCGCACAGATACGCAGTATTTT. The encoded protein is CSVLSQGRTDTQYF.

V usage is TRBV5-1 and J usage is TRBJ1-5; D may be TRBD1 (6 bases). Per the germline V gene, CDR1 is SGHRS and CDR2 is YFSETQ. V dropped 0 bases and J dropped 1 base, with 8 bases sitting between them. The CDR3 covers 15 residues. DNA for the CDR3: TGCGCCAGCAGCTTGGGGACAGAAAGCAATCAGCCCCAGCATTTT. It is translated as CASSLGTESNQPQHF.

The chain carries TRBV9 and TRBJ2-3; D possibly corresponds to TRBD2 (7 bases). Germline assignment: CDR1 SGDLS and CDR2 YYNGEE. V lost 1 base to trimming and J lost 5 bases, with 23 bases between them. The CDR3 is made up of 18 amino acids. The CDR3 sequence is CASSVTPRGGRWEDTQYF. Written as DNA, the CDR3 is TGTGCCAGCAGCGTAACCCCGAGGGGGGGGAGGTGGGAAGATACGCAGTATTTT.

The chain recombines TRBV5-6 with TRBJ2-4; D uncertain. The germline gives CDR1 SGHDT, CDR2 YYEEEE. The ends were cut back, 5 bases at V and 6 bases at J, with 12 bases in the middle. This CDR3 is built from 13 residues. The CDR3: CASSEALANIQYF. CDR3 sequence (DNA): TGTGCCAGCAGTGAGGCGCTTGCAAACATTCAGTACTTC.

This chain uses TRBV5-4 with TRBJ2-7, with a weak D call TRBD1 (7 bases). Trimming pared 0 bases from V and 4 bases from J, leaving 11 bases between. Germline CDR1 SGHNT, CDR2 YYREEE (reference sequence). The CDR3 extends over 14 amino acids. The CDR3 sequence: CASSLAGGTYEQYF. CDR3 in DNA: TGTGCCAGCAGCTTGGCAGGGGGGACTTACGAGCAGTACTTC.

The chain joins TRBV7-9 to TRBJ2-7; D is possibly TRBD1 (6 bases). Germline CDR1 and CDR2: SEHNR and FQNEAQ (reference sequence). V lost 4 bases and J lost 5, with 21 bases in between. This CDR3 is 16 amino acids long. The CDR3 sequence is CASSWVHRALWDEQYF. For the CDR3, the DNA is TGTGCCAGCAGCTGGGTCCACAGGGCCCTTTGGGACGAGCAGTACTTC. The variable domain in full, with the rest retrieved from reference TRBV7-9 and TRBJ2-7, is DTGVSQNPRHKITKRGQNVTFRCDPISEHNRLYWYRQTLGQGPEFLTYFQNEAQLEKSRLLSDRFSAERPKGSFSTLEIQRTEQGDSAMYLCASSWVHRALWDEQYFGPGTRLTVT.

This rearrangement joins TRBV7-8 to TRBJ1-1, with TRBD1 matching over 9 bases. The germline V gene encodes CDR1 SGHVS and CDR2 FQNEAQ. The V and J ends lost 5 bases and 4 bases, in that order; junction bases with no gene match: 14. The CDR3 sequence is 17 residues long. CDR3 sequence reads: CASSPRAGQGSGTEAFF. DNA of the CDR3: TGTGCCAGCAGCCCCCGAGCGGGACAGGGATCAGGCACTGAAGCTTTCTTT.

The chain links TRBV6-6 to TRBJ2-7; TRBD1 matches 7 bases. Trimming at V came to 0 bases and at J to 1 base, leaving 0 bases not matched to a gene. The germline V gene encodes CDR1 MNHNY and CDR2 SVGAGI (reference sequence). This CDR3 is 14 amino acids long. The CDR3 bases are TGTGCCAGCAGTTACTCGGGACAGTCCTACGAGCAGTACTTC. Encoded protein: CASSYSGQSYEQYF.

This clone came up once. The chain links TRBV29-1 to TRBJ2-7; 7 bases fit TRBD2. V shed 2 bases, J shed 2 bases, and the junction held 3 bases outside the gene matches. The CDR3 has 13 residues. Germline loops: CDR1 SQVTM, CDR2 ANQGSEA. The CDR3 reads CSVELAGAYEQYF. Written as DNA, the CDR3 is TGCAGCGTTGAATTAGCGGGTGCCTACGAGCAGTACTTC.

The chain is built from TRBV7-2 and TRBJ2-3, with unresolved D. CDR1 is SGHTA and CDR2 is FQGNSA in the germline V gene. V was pared by 4 bases and J by 6 bases, with 8 bases between. The CDR3 extends over 12 amino acids. The CDR3, as DNA: TGTGCCAGCAGCTCATACGGGGATACGCAGTATTTT. Protein product: CASSSYGDTQYF.

This chain connects TRBV6-5 to TRBJ2-7; no definite D call. Trimming cost V 3 bases and J 6 bases, with 15 bases left between them. This CDR3 is 14 amino acids long. Germline CDR1 is MNHEY and CDR2 is SVGAGI. CDR3 bases: TGTGCCAGCAGTTATAGGAGCCCTGTGACCGAGCAGTACTTC. This sequence encodes CASSYRSPVTEQYF.

This clone was found many times. V usage is TRBV1 and J usage is TRBJ1-6; the table calls TRBD1, which could not be checked here. TRBV1 is an annotated pseudogene. The CDR3 loop spans 20 amino acids. The DNA of the CDR3 is TGCACCAGCAGCCAAGATCTGAGACAGGTGACCGCCCGATATAATTCACCCCTCCACTTT. Encoded protein: CTSSQDLRQVTARYNSPLHF.